This TCR beta chain was captured in a study of beta chain features in type 1 diabetes. Study in general: Cell yields, gender and age were comparable in patients and healthy donors.

The germline V gene has CDR1 SGHTA and CDR2 FQGTGA. The V segment lost 5 bases and the J segment 6 bases; nucleotides outside the gene matches: 5. This CDR3 is built from 14 residues. Study-level findings and limits: TCRB repertoires of naive, central memory and Treg cells appeared more similar among patients than among healthy donors. TCRB CDR3 length was moderately but significantly reduced in all four CD4+ subsets of Type 1 diabetes patients. The study found fewer insertions and more deletions at VDJ junctions in type 1 diabetes patients.

Every bit of the isolated RNA underwent reverse transcription, so sequencing read expressed TCRB transcripts. Sequenced by immunoSEQ multiplex PCR; TCRdb stores in-frame clones only, minus some. The sample has roughly 380,000 clones, around 20% seen once. To note about this clone: Its antigen is unknown.

The sample comprised naive CD4+ T cells from blood. The chain links TRBV7-3 to TRBJ2-2, with TRBD2 matching over 8 bases. This TCR derives from a woman younger than 35 in good health. The CDR3 region has the DNA TGTGCCAGCAGCGCGGGGACTAGTCCCGGGGAGCTGTTTTTT. Amino acid sequence: CASSAGTSPGELFF.